Listed below are T cell receptor beta chains from one sample, sequenced in a study of blood T cell repertoires in COVID-19. TCRdb's table, derived via immunoSEQ multiplex PCR, lists solely in-frame clones and lacks some. The table has some 290,000 clones, approximately 90% seen once; the top ten hold approximately 2.5%. The source material was PBMCs or T cells enriched from blood (not recorded which). These receptors all stem from a woman in her thirties or forties with acute COVID-19. Both conserved end residues are part of each CDR3.

J gene	V gene	CDR3 protein
TRBJ2-1	TRBV11-1	CASSRQKEQFF
TRBJ2-7	TRBV2	CASRRRYRDLVYEQYF
TRBJ2-3	TRBV27	CASSPGGSSTDTQYF
TRBJ1-2	TRBV27	CASSFRQGHGYTF
TRBJ2-5	TRBV28	CASSPHPRQGPIETQYF
TRBJ2-5	TRBV5-4	CASGTSGVYQETQYF
TRBJ1-1	TRBV5-1	CASRSGQMNTEAFF
TRBJ1-1	TRBV2	CASSVGGRNTEAFF
TRBJ2-7	TRBV6-5	CASSLYEQYF
TRBJ2-1	TRBV4-1	CASSQRDFTNEQFF
TRBJ2-7	TRBV7-8	CASSLAAGGAYEQYF
TRBJ1-4	TRBV19	CASSPRQATNEKLFF
TRBJ2-7	TRBV5-5	CASRLGERGAGAYEQYF
TRBJ2-1	TRBV6-5	CASSYSWARAGNEQFF
TRBJ1-4	TRBV4-2	CASSQAPTGSGEKLFF
TRBJ2-7	TRBV7-2	CASSPAGGPYEQYF
TRBJ2-2	TRBV2	CASSRDRGGPNTGELFF
TRBJ1-5	TRBV6-2/TRBV6-3	CASSDRDSQNQPQHF
TRBJ1-1	TRBV9	CASSFREGQNTEAFF